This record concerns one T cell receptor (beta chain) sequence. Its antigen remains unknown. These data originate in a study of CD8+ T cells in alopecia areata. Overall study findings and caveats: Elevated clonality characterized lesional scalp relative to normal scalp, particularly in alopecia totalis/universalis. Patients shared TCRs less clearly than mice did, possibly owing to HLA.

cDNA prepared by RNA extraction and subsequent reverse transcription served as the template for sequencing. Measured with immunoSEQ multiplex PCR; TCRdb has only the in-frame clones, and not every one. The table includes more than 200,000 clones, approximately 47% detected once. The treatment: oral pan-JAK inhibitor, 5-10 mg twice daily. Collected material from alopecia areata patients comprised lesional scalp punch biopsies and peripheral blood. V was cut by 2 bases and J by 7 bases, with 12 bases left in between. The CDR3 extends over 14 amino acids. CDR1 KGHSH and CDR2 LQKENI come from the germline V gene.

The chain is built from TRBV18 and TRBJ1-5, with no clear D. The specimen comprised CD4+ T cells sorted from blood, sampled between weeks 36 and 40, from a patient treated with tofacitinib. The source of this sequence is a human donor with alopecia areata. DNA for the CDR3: TGTGCCAGCTCACCAGAGCAGTTTGGACAGCCCCAGCATTTT. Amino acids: CASSPEQFGQPQHF.